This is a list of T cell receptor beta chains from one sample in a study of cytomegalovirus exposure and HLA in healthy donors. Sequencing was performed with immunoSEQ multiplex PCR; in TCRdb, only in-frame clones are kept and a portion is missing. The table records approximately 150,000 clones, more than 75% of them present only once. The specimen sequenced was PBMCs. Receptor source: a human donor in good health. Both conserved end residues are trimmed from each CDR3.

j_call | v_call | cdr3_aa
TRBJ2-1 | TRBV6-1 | ASSGGGAANEQF
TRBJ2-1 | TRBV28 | ASSESHKRF
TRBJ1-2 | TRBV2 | ASRRQGARGYP
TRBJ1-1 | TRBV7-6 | ASRKEGAAEAF
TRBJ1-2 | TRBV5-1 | ASSLGGQGGYT
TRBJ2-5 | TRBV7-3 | ASSRSEQETQY
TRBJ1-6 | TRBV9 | ASSPSPGTGIGSPLH
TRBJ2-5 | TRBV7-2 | ASSLVMSGGAGETQY
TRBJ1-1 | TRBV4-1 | ASSLPVQGGAGNTEAF
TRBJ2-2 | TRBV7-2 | ASSWDRVEPLNTGELF
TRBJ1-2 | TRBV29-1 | SVVKAGGPNYYGYT
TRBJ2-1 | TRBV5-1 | ASSSTGTGVNEQF
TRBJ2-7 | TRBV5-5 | ASSHRTGDSYEQY
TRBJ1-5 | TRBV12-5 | ASGLSGLILRNQPQH
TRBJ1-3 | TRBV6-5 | ASSFTGQGGNTIY
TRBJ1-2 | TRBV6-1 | ASSVRGEGYT
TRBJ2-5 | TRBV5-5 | ASSLWGRGEETQY
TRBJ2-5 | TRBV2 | ASSYQRGGQETQY
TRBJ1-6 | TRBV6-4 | ASSDAGSNSPLH
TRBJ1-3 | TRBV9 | ASSVAGTAGNTIY
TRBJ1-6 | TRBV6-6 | ASSYSTGGNSPLH
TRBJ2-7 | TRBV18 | ASSLRDRVYEQY
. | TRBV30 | AWWDRSSYEQY
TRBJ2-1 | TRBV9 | ASSATSGLYNEQF
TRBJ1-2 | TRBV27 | ASSRLEGAGGYT
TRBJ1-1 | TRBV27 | ASSSLEASTEAF
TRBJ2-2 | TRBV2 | ASRGTVNTGELF
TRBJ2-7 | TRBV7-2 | ASSLSTGTKYEQY
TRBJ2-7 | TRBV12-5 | ASGSHSYEQY
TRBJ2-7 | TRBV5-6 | ASSLNTAGWY
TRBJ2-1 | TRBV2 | ASSENRLGNEQF
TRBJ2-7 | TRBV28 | ASSLSLAAGTYEQY
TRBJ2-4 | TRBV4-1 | ASSQLPPPRFGSSDIQY
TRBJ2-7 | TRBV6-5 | ASRPFPSEYYEQY
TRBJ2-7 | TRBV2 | ASSENRDY
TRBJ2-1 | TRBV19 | ASSIEGAGGEQF
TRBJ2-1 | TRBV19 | ASRLNDGSYNEQF
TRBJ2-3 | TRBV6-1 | ASSSRLAGDTQY
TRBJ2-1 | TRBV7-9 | ASSLAGHRL
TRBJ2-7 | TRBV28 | ASSLDPLREGEQY
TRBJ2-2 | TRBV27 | ASRTGTAFFTGELF
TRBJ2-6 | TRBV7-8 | ASSLVRGSSGANVLT
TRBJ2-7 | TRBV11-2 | ASSLDEGREY
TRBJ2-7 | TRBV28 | ASSRDRRDYEQY
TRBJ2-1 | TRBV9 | ASSVALVGLAGHNEQF
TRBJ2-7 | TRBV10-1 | ASSHSGAYEQY